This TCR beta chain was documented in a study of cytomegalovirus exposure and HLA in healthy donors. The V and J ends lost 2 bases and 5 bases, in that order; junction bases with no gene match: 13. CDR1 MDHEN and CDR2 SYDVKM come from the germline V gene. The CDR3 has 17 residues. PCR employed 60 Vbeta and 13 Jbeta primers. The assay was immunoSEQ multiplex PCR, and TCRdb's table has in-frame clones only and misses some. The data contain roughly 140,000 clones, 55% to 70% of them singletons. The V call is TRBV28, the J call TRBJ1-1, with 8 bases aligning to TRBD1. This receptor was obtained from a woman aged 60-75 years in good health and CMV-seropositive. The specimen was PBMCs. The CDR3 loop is CASSLGTGQEHGTEAFF. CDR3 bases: TGTGCCAGCAGTTTAGGGACGGGACAGGAGCATGGGACTGAAGCTTTCTTT.